This T cell receptor (beta chain) was recovered during a study of patients and donors after allogeneic stem cell transplantation. TCRdb recomputed calls from the RT-PCR reads with MiXCR, one row per CDR3 protein. The sample lists roughly 30,000 distinct CDR3 sequences, under 7.5% occurring once. This CDR3 region has 14 residues. The V and J ends lost 5 bases and 3 bases, in that order; junction bases with no gene match: 5. Germline-derived CDR1 and CDR2 are SEHNR and FQNEAQ (reference sequence). The sample taken for sequencing was blood, either unsorted or a sorted T cell fraction (not recorded which). This chain uses TRBV7-9 with TRBJ2-5; TRBD1 agrees at 8 bases. The TCR sequence derives from a human donor who was either an allogeneic HSCT recipient or a stem cell or donor lymphocyte infusion donor (not recorded which). It is not recorded whose cells these are; they may come from a transplant donor. In nucleotides, the CDR3 is TGTGCCAGCAGCCAGGGACAGGCTAAAGAGACCCAGTACTTC. As protein: CASSQGQAKETQYF.